This TCR beta chain stems from a study of control samples from healthy donors and cancer patients. This clone came up a few times. In germline, CDR1 is SEHNR, CDR2 FQNEAQ (reference sequence). CDR3 length equals 12 residues. Between the trimmed V and J ends, which lost 7 bases and 11 bases, there was a span of 17 bases. Sequencing was performed with immunoSEQ multiplex PCR; in TCRdb, only in-frame clones are kept and a portion is missing. The sample holds some 100,000 clones, 85% to 90% seen once. The receptor was isolated from a woman between 45 and 65 years old in good health. Sample: blood. V and J are TRBV7-9 and TRBJ1-1; perhaps TRBD1 as D (6 bases). CDR3 region: CASTLRQVGAFF. The DNA of the CDR3 is TGTGCCAGCACCCTTAGACAGGTTGGTGCTTTCTTT.